Here is one T cell receptor beta chain with its context. Clones were sequenced by immunoSEQ multiplex PCR, and TCRdb holds only the in-frame ones, with some missing. The sample lists roughly 500,000 clones, about 78% occurring once. This record comes from a study of shared clonotypes between healthy human individuals. The CDR3 runs to 17 residues. V lost 3 bases, J lost 3 bases, and 20 bases lay in between. In germline, CDR1 is SEHNR, CDR2 FQNEAQ (reference sequence). The TCR comes from a woman aged 40 to 50 in good health. Some clones in this sample may be carry-over from other donors' samples. Sequenced sample: PBMCs. The V gene is TRBV7-9, the J gene TRBJ1-1, with D tentatively TRBD1 (6 bases). The CDR3 reads CASSFGGAGTTYTEAFF. The CDR3 DNA is TGTGCCAGCAGCTTTGGGGGGGCAGGGACTACGTACACTGAAGCTTTCTTT.